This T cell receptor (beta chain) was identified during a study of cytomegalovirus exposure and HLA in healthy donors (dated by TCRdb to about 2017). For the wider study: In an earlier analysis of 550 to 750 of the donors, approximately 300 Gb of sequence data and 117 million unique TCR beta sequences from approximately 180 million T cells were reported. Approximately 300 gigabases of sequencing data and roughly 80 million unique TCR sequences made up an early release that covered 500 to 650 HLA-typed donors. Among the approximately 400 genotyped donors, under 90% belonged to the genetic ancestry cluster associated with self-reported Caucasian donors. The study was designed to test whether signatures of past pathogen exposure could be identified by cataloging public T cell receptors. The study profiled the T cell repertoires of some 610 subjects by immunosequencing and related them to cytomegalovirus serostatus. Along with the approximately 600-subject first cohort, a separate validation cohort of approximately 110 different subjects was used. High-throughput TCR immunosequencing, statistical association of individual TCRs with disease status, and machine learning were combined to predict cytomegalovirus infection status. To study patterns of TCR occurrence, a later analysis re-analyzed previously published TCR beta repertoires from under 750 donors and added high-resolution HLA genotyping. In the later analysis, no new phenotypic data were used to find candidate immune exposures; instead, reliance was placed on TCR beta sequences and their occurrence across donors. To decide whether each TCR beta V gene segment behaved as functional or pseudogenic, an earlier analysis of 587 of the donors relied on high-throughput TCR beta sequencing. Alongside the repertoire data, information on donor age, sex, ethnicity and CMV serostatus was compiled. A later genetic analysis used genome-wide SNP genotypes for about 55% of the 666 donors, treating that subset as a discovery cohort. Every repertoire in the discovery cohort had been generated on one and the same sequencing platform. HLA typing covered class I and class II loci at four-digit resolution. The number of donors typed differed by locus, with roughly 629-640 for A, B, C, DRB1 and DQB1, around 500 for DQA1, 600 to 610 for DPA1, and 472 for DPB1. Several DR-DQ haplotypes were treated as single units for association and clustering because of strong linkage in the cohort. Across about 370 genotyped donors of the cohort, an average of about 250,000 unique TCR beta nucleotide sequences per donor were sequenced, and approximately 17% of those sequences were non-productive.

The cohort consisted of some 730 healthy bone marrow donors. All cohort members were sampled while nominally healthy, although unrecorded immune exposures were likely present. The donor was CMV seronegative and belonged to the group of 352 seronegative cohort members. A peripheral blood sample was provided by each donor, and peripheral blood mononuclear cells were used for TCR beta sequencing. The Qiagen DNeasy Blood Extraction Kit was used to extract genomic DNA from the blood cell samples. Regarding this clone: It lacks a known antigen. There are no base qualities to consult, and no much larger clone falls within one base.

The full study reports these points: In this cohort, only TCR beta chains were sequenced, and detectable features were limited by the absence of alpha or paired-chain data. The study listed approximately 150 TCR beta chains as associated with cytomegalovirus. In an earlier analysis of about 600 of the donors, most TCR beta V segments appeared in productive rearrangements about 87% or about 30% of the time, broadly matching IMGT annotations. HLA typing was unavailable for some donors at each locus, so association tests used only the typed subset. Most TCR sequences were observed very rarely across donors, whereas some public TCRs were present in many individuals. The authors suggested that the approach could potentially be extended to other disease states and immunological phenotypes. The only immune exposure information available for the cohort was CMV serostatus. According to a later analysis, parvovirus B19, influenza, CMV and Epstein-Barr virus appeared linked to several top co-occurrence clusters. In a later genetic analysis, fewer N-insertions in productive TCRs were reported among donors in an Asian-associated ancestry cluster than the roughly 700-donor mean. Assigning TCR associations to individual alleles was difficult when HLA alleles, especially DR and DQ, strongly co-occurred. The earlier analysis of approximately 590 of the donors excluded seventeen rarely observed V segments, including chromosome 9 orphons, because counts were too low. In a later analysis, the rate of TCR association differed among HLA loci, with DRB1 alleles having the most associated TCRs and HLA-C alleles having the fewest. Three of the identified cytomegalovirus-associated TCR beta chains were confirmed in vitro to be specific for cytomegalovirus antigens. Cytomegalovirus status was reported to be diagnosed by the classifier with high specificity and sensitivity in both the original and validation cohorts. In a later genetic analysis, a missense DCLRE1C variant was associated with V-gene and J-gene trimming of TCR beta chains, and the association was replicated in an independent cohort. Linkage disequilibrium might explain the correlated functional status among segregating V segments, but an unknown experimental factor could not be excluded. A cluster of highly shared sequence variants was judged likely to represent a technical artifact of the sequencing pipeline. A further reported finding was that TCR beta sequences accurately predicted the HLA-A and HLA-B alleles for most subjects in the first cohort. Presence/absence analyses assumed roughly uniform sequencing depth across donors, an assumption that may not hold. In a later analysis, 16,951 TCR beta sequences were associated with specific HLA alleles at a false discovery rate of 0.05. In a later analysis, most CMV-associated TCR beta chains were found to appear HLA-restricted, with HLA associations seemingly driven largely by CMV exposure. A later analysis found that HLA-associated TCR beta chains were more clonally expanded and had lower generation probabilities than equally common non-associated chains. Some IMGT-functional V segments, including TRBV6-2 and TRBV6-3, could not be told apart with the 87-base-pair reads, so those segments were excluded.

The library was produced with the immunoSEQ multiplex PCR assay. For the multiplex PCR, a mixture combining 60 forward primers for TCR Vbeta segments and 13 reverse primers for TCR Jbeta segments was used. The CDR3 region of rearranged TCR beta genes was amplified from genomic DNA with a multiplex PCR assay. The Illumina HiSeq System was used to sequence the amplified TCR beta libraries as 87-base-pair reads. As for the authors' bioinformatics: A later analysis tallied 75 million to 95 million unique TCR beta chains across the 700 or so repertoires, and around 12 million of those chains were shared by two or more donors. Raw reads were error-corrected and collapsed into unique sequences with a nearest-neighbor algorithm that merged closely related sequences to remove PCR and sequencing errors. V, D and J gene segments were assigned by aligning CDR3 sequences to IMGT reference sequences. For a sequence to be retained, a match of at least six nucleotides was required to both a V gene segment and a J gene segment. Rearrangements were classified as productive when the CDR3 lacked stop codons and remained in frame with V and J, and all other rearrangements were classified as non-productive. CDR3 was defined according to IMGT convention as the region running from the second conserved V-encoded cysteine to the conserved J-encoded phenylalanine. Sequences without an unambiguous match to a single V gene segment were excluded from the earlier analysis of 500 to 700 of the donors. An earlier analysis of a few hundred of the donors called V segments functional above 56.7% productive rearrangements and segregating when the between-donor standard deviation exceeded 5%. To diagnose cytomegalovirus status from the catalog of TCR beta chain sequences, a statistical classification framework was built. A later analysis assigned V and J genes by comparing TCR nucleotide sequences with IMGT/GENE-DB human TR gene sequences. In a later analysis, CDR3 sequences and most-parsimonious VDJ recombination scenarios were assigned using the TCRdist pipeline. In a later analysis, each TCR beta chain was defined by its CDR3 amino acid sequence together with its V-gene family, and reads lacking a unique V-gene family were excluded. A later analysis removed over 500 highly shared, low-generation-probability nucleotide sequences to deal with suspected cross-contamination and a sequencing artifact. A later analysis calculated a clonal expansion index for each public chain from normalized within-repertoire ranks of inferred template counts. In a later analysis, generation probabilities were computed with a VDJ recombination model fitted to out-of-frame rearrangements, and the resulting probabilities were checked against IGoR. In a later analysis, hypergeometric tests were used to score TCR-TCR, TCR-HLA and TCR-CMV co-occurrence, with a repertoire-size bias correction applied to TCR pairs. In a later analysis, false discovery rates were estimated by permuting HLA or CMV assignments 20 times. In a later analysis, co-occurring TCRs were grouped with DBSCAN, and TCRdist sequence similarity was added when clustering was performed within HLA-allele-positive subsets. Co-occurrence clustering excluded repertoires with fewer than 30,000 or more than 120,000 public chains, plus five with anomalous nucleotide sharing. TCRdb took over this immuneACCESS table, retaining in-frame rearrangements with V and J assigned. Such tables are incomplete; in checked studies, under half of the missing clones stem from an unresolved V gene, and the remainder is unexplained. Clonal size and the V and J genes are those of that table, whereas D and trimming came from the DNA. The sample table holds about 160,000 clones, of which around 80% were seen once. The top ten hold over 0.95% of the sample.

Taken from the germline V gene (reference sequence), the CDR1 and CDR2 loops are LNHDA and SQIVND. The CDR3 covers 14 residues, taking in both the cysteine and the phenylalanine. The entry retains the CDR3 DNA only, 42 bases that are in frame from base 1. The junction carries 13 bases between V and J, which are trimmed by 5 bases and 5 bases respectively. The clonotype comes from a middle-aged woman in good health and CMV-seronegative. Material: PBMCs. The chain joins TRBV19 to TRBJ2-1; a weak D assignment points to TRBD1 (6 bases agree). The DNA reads TGTGCCAGTAGTGGGGGCCAAAGCCACAATGAGCAGTTCTTC. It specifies CASSGGQSHNEQFF.